One and the same sample provided the 31 T cell receptor beta chains below, sequenced in a study of technical replicates of blood from a handful of donors. Only in-frame clones appear in the TCRdb table, and some are missing; sequencing was by immunoSEQ multiplex PCR. The repertoire includes roughly 70,000 clones, roughly 92% of them detected once, and 0.38% sits in the top ten. Sequenced material: T cells isolated from PBMCs. These receptors all come from a human donor in good health.

The CDR3 bases are TGTGCCAGCAGCGTAGGAGAGAGGTCCTACAATGAGCAGTTCTTC. This gives the protein CASSVGERSYNEQFF. The chain is built from TRBV9 and TRBJ2-1; no firm D call. From germline, CDR1 is SGDLS and CDR2 YYNGEE. The CDR3 is 15 residues long. V lost 0 bases to trimming and J lost 1 base, with 8 bases between them.

The chain recombines TRBV18 with TRBJ2-7, with D unclear. Per the germline V gene, CDR1 is KGHSH and CDR2 is LQKENI. The CDR3 length is 12 residues. Trimming took 2 bases from V and 4 from J, leaving 6 bases between them. In DNA, the CDR3 is TGTGCCAGCTCACCAGTGGAGTACGAGCAGTACTTC. This codes for CASSPVEYEQYF. The variable domain in full, with the rest retrieved from reference TRBV18 and TRBJ2-7, is NAGVMQNPRHLVRRRGQEARLRCSPMKGHSHVYWYRQLPEEGLKFMVYLQKENIIDESGMPKERFSAEFPKEGPSILRIQQVVRGDSAAYFCASSPVEYEQYFGPGTRLTVT.

This chain joins TRBV18 and TRBJ2-1; 10 bases match TRBD2. Looked up from germline, CDR1 is KGHSH and CDR2 is LQKENI. Trimming at V came to 2 bases and at J to 4 bases, leaving 2 bases not matched to a gene. The CDR3 is 15 residues long. CDR3 amino acids: CASSPWTSGYNEQFF. CDR3 DNA sequence: TGTGCCAGCTCACCATGGACTAGCGGTTACAATGAGCAGTTCTTC.

The chain combines TRBV4-2 with TRBJ1-1, with D maybe TRBD1 (6 bases). The CDR3 runs to 16 residues. V dropped 0 bases and J dropped 4 bases, with 15 bases sitting between them. Germline lookup yields CDR1 LGHNA and CDR2 YNFKEQ. The CDR3 DNA follows: TGTGCCAGCAGCCAAGATTGGCAGGGGTGGAGCACTGAAGCTTTCTTT. Translating it yields CASSQDWQGWSTEAFF.

The V call is TRBV28, the J call TRBJ2-7, with 9 bases lining up with TRBD1. J gave up 3 bases and V 7 bases, and 13 bases lay outside the gene matches. The germline V gene has CDR1 MDHEN and CDR2 SYDVKM. The CDR3 length is 16 residues. The CDR3 nucleotides read TGTGCCAGCACCCCCCCTCCGGGACAGGGATTCTACGAGCAGTACTTC. It translates to CASTPPPGQGFYEQYF.

V is TRBV2 and J is TRBJ1-1; D ambiguous. Per the germline V gene, CDR1 is SNHLY and CDR2 is FYNNEI. The ends were cut back, 4 bases at V and 11 bases at J, with 17 bases in the middle. This CDR3 has 13 amino acids. CDR3 nucleotides: TGTGCCAGCAGTGGGGAAGAGGTGGGAGAGGCTTTCTTT. It encodes CASSGEEVGEAFF.

The chain has TRBV4-2 and TRBJ2-1; D not resolved. The CDR3 consists of 16 residues. Trimming shortened V by 0 bases and J by 3 bases, and 12 bases separated the two germline ends. The V gene's germline CDR1 is LGHNA and CDR2 YNFKEQ. CDR3 region: CASSQDPQTYYNEQFF. CDR3 nucleotide sequence: TGTGCCAGCAGCCAAGATCCACAGACATACTACAATGAGCAGTTCTTC.

CDR3 residues: CASSDPEQGNYEQYF. The CDR3 coding sequence is TGTGCCAGCAGCGATCCAGAACAGGGAAACTACGAGCAGTACTTC. The chain recombines TRBV5-4 with TRBJ2-7; the D gene is possibly TRBD1 (6 bases). Germline loops: CDR1 SGHNT, CDR2 YYREEE (reference sequence). The CDR3 runs 15 residues. Trimming removed 4 bases from V and 3 bases from J, with 17 bases in between.

The genes are TRBV9 and TRBJ1-1; TRBD1 matches 7 bases. CDR3 size: 15 residues. The germline CDR1 and CDR2 sequences are SGDLS and YYNGEE. With V trimmed by 3 bases and J by 6 bases, 11 bases remained unmatched. The DNA for the CDR3 is TGTGCCAGCAGCGCCACCGGGACAGCAGACTCTGAAGCTTTCTTT. Its protein is CASSATGTADSEAFF. The variable domain in full, completed from reference TRBV9 and TRBJ1-1, reads DSGVTQTPKHLITATGQRVTLRCSPRSGDLSVYWYQQSLDQGLQFLIQYYNGEERAKGNILERFSAQQFPDLHSELNLSSLELGDSALYFCASSATGTADSEAFFGQGTRLTVV.

The V gene is TRBV5-1, the J gene TRBJ1-2, with unresolved D. There are 13 residues in the CDR3. V was pared by 2 bases and J by 8 bases, with 13 bases between. CDR1 and CDR2 from the germline V gene are SGHRS and YFSETQ. The CDR3 reads CASSFSDERGYTF. In DNA, the CDR3 is TGCGCCAGCAGCTTTTCCGACGAGAGGGGCTACACCTTC. Full variable domain (rest looked up from reference TRBV5-1 and TRBJ1-2): KAGVTQTPRYLIKTRGQQVTLSCSPISGHRSVSWYQQTPGQGLQFLFEYFSETQRNKGNFPGRFSGRQFSNSRSEMNVSTLELGDSALYLCASSFSDERGYTFGSGTRLTVV.

The rearrangement links TRBV4-2 to TRBJ2-1; D remains unclear. The CDR3 extends over 14 amino acids. The V end was cut by 2 bases, the J end by 3 bases, with 8 bases between. Germline assignment: CDR1 LGHNA and CDR2 YNFKEQ. CDR3: CASSQQDNYNEQFF. The CDR3 bases are TGTGCCAGCAGCCAACAGGATAACTACAATGAGCAGTTCTTC.

This clone was detected only a few times. The chain couples TRBV30 to TRBJ2-2, with TRBD1 matching 8 bases. Germline V lookup: CDR1 GTSNPN, CDR2 SVGIG (reference sequence). The CDR3 has 15 amino acids. J was trimmed by 1 base and V by 2 bases; bases with no gene match: 3. As DNA, the CDR3 is TGTGCCTGGAGTAGGGGACAGGAGAACACCGGGGAGCTGTTTTTT. It yields the protein CAWSRGQENTGELFF.

This rearrangement joins TRBV9 to TRBJ2-3; D perhaps matches TRBD2 (6 bases). Germline CDR1 and CDR2: SGDLS and YYNGEE. The V gene lost 1 base and the J gene lost 3 bases, with 15 bases spanning the gap. This CDR3 contains 16 residues. The CDR3 nucleotides are TGTGCCAGCAGCGTACCCTTGGAGGGAGGTACAGATACGCAGTATTTT. Translation: CASSVPLEGGTDTQYF.

The J gene is TRBJ2-7, the V gene TRBV28; D might be TRBD1 (6 bases). With 3 bases removed from V and 0 bases from J, the gap between germline ends came to 6 bases. From germline, CDR1 is MDHEN and CDR2 SYDVKM. This CDR3 region has 13 residues. The CDR3 spells CASSLDSSYEQYF. In DNA form, the CDR3 reads TGTGCCAGCAGTTTGGACAGCTCCTACGAGCAGTACTTC. The whole variable domain, filled in from reference TRBV28 and TRBJ2-7, reads DVKVTQSSRYLVKRTGEKVFLECVQDMDHENMFWYRQDPGLGLRLIYFSYDVKMKEKGDIPEGYSVSREKKERFSLILESASTNQTSMYLCASSLDSSYEQYFGPGTRLTVT.

V gene TRBV29-1 combines with J gene TRBJ2-2, with 8 bases lining up with TRBD1. After removal of 5 bases from V and 3 bases from J, the junction contained 5 bases not matched to a gene. CDR1 SQVTM and CDR2 ANQGSEA come from the germline V gene. The CDR3 covers 14 residues. CDR3 nucleotides: TGCAGCGTTACTCAGGGGGCCTACACCGGGGAGCTGTTTTTT. It encodes CSVTQGAYTGELFF.

The chain joins TRBV27 to TRBJ2-7; no firm D call. This CDR3 comprises 17 residues. From germline, CDR1 is MNHEY and CDR2 SMNVEV (reference sequence). V was pared by 3 bases and J by 0 bases, with 18 bases between. In DNA form, the CDR3 reads TGTGCCAGCAGTTTTGGAGATCCCAAGTTTAGCTCCTACGAGCAGTACTTC. It is translated as CASSFGDPKFSSYEQYF.

This sequence joins TRBV5-1 and TRBJ1-2; no firm D call. This CDR3 spans 12 amino acids. The V and J ends lost 0 bases and 4 bases respectively, with 4 bases between them. The germline V gene has CDR1 SGHRS and CDR2 YFSETQ. DNA of the CDR3: TGCGCCAGCAGCTTGGACAGCTATGGCTACACCTTC. Protein product: CASSLDSYGYTF.

This chain uses TRBV20-1 with TRBJ2-2; D gene uncertain. Germline CDR1 DFQATT, CDR2 SNEGSKA (reference sequence). With 2 bases removed from V and 8 bases from J, the gap between germline ends came to 6 bases. The CDR3 runs 11 residues. CDR3 sequence (DNA): TGCAGTGCTAGACACGCGGGGGAGCTGTTTTTT. Amino acids: CSARHAGELFF.

This chain joins TRBV9 and TRBJ1-5; D remains unclear. The CDR3 sequence is 13 residues long. V lost 1 base, J lost 10 bases, and 12 bases lay in between. Germline assignment: CDR1 SGDLS and CDR2 YYNGEE. CDR3 sequence: CASSVISPVPQHF. The CDR3 DNA reads as TGTGCCAGCAGCGTAATTTCCCCAGTCCCCCAGCATTTT.

The table lists this clone with a count of one. The chain has TRBV2 and TRBJ2-7; 8 bases are shared with TRBD1. Germline V gene data show CDR1 as SNHLY and CDR2 as FYNNEI. The CDR3 runs 15 residues. V trimming: 4 bases; J trimming: 7 bases; junction bases outside the gene matches: 12. The CDR3 DNA follows: TGTGCCAGCAGTGTGAGCCCGACAGGGGCCGGGGAGCAGTACTTC. Translation: CASSVSPTGAGEQYF. Supplemented by reference TRBV2 and TRBJ2-7, the full variable domain reads EPEVTQTPSHQVTQMGQEVILRCVPISNHLYFYWYRQILGQKVEFLVSFYNNEISEKSEIFDDQFSVERPDGSNFTLKIRSTKLEDSAMYFCASSVSPTGAGEQYFGPGTRLTVT.

The rearrangement links TRBV10-3 to TRBJ1-2; 7 nucleotides line up with TRBD1. V was clipped by 6 bases and J by 4 bases; unmatched bases: 14. The germline V gene encodes CDR1 ENHRY and CDR2 SYGVKD. The length of the CDR3 is 16 residues. The CDR3 spells CAISMTGSPPIYGYTF. CDR3 DNA sequence: TGTGCCATCAGCATGACAGGGTCTCCCCCCATCTATGGCTACACCTTC.

This CDR3 reads CASSYSRQNTGELFF. The DNA of the CDR3 is TGTGCCAGCAGTTACTCCAGGCAGAACACCGGGGAGCTGTTTTTT. The V and J genes are TRBV6-5 and TRBJ2-2; D ambiguous. The germline V and J ends were trimmed by 0 bases and 1 base, with 6 bases remaining between them. CDR1 is MNHEY, CDR2 SVGAGI, per germline. The CDR3 loop spans 15 amino acids.

J is TRBJ2-3 and V is TRBV6-6; weak D call: TRBD1 (5 bases). The germline V gene has CDR1 MNHNY and CDR2 SVGAGI (reference sequence). V lost 1 base, J lost 1 base, and 12 bases lay in between. The CDR3 contains 16 residues. The CDR3 sequence: CASSYYQGIGTDTQYF. In DNA, the CDR3 is TGTGCCAGCAGTTACTATCAGGGAATCGGCACAGATACGCAGTATTTT.

This chain joins TRBV6-1 and TRBJ2-7, with 10 bases aligning to TRBD1. Germline CDR1 reads MNHNS; CDR2 reads SASEGT. With V trimmed by 7 bases and J by 5 bases, 8 bases remained unmatched. The CDR3 length is 14 residues. The CDR3 reads CASKFGDRGNEQYF. CDR3 nucleotides: TGTGCCAGCAAGTTCGGGGACAGGGGTAACGAGCAGTACTTC.

This clone was seen a single time. The J gene is TRBJ2-7, the V gene TRBV9; maybe TRBD1 (5 bases). CDR1 SGDLS and CDR2 YYNGEE come from the germline V gene. The CDR3 consists of 13 residues. V gave up 0 bases and J gave up 1 base, with 5 bases separating them. CDR3 nucleotide sequence: TGTGCCAGCAGCGTAGAGGGGTCCTACGAGCAGTACTTC. Its protein is CASSVEGSYEQYF.

CDR3 residues: CASSKGLAEQETQYF. CDR3 bases: TGCGCCAGCAGCAAAGGACTAGCGGAACAAGAGACCCAGTACTTC. The chain is built from TRBV5-1 and TRBJ2-5; 10 bases agree with TRBD2. This CDR3 contains 15 residues. With V trimmed by 4 bases and J by 2 bases, 5 bases remained unmatched. Germline CDR1 is SGHRS and CDR2 is YFSETQ.

The V and J genes are TRBV18 and TRBJ1-1, with a tentative D call TRBD1 (6 bases). The CDR3 runs to 15 residues. Germline CDR1 KGHSH, CDR2 LQKENI. V lost 6 bases, J lost 3 bases, and 17 bases lay in between. CDR3 residues: CASSRSRDIDTEAFF. The CDR3 DNA sequence: TGTGCCAGCTCTCGCTCCCGGGACATAGACACTGAAGCTTTCTTT.

The chain is built from TRBV11-3 and TRBJ2-5, with a weak D call TRBD2 (6 bases). This CDR3 has 14 amino acids. V was shortened by 5 bases and J by 2 bases, with 12 bases between the two germline ends. The germline CDR1 and CDR2 sequences are SGHNT and YENEEA. The CDR3 loop is CASSPTRGQETQYF. The CDR3 nucleotides are TGTGCCAGCAGCCCGACGCGGGGTCAAGAGACCCAGTACTTC.

The CDR3 sequence is CASRRKRGQLAENTGELFF. The DNA of the CDR3 is TGTGCCAGCAGAAGGAAACGGGGGCAGCTAGCGGAGAACACCGGGGAGCTGTTTTTT. The rearrangement links TRBV7-9 to TRBJ2-2; D possibly corresponds to TRBD2 (7 bases). The germline gives CDR1 SEHNR, CDR2 FQNEAQ (reference sequence). The V gene lost 6 bases and the J gene lost 1 base, with 24 bases spanning the gap. The CDR3 sequence is 19 residues long.

V and J are TRBV5-8 and TRBJ1-5; D remains unclear. From germline, CDR1 is SGHTS and CDR2 YDEGEE. The CDR3 runs 15 residues. V lost 1 base to trimming and J lost 2 bases, with 10 bases between them. The CDR3: CASSLWSGGNQPQHF. The CDR3 region has the DNA TGTGCCAGCAGCTTGTGGTCGGGTGGCAATCAGCCCCAGCATTTT.

This sequence joins TRBV5-4 and TRBJ2-7, with 7 bases fitting TRBD1. With 1 base clipped from V and 6 bases from J, the junction kept 7 bases outside the gene matches. This CDR3 region has 14 residues. Germline V lookup: CDR1 SGHNT, CDR2 YYREEE (reference sequence). The CDR3 DNA sequence: TGTGCCAGCAGCTTGCCCATTACAGGGGTCGAGCAGTACTTC. Amino acids: CASSLPITGVEQYF.